This T cell receptor beta chain was observed in a study of OX40 agonist ivuxolimab in advanced cancers. Study-level information: Dosing consisted of intravenous ivuxolimab at 0.01 to 10 mg/kg every 2 weeks. Enrollees could have had prior anti-PD-1, anti-PD-L1 or anti-CTLA-4 therapy, which around 43% had received. Study-level results: Among expanded peripheral T cells, antigen specificity went undetermined.

Repertoires were generated with immunoSEQ multiplex PCR, while TCRdb's copy carries only in-frame clones and drops some. The sample contains tens of thousands of clones, more than 85% of which appear only once. On cycle 4 day 1 and cycle 7 day 1, as well as at baseline, blood was sampled. Details on this clone: Its target is unknown.

The specimen was CD4+ or CD8+ T cells sorted from blood, collected in a trial of the OX40 agonist ivuxolimab. The receptor was derived from an adult with an advanced solid tumor such as melanoma, head and neck, liver or kidney cancer.

For the CDR3, the DNA is TGTGCCAGCAGTGTCTTCGGGACAGGGGTATGGGAGCAGTTCTTC. It encodes CASSVFGTGVWEQFF. This chain uses TRBV2 with TRBJ2-1, with TRBD1 identical over 10 bases. This CDR3 comprises 15 residues. The germline V gene has CDR1 SNHLY and CDR2 FYNNEI. With 4 bases clipped from V and 10 bases from J, the junction kept 10 bases outside the gene matches.